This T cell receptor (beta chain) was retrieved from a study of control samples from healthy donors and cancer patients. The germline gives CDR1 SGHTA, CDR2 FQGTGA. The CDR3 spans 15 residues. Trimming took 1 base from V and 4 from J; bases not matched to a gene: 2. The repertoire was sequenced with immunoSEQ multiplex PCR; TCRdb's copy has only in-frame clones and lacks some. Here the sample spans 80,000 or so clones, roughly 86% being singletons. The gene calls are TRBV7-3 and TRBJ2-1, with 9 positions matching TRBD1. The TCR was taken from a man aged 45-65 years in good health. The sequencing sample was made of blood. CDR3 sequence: CASSLRDRAYNEQFF. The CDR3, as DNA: TGTGCCAGCAGCTTAAGGGACAGGGCTTACAATGAGCAGTTCTTC.